Listed below are T cell receptor beta chains from one sample, sequenced in a study of CD8+ T cells in alopecia areata. Clones were read by immunoSEQ multiplex PCR, and TCRdb kept only the in-frame ones, dropping some. The sample consists of fewer than 250,000 clones, approximately 40% of them appearing once. The material was CD4+ T cells sorted from blood, obtained around week 37, from a patient treated with tofacitinib. These receptors were collected from a human donor with alopecia areata. The CDR3 runs from the conserved cysteine through the conserved F or W. The D gene is left open where the match is weak. Expanded clones are given a class, and other clones once, few, many or no size at all.

j_gene	abundance	d_gene	v_gene	CDR3nt	CDR3aa
TRBJ2-5	-	-	TRBV9	TGTGCCAGCAGCCGAACCCAAGAGACCCAGTACTTC	CASSRTQETQYF
TRBJ2-5	-	TRBD2	TRBV4-2	TGTGCCAGCAGCCAAAGCGGGAGGGCCCCAGAGACCCAGTACTTC	CASSQSGRAPETQYF
TRBJ2-7	-	-	TRBV19	TGTGCCAGTAGTTCAGGCGGGGTCGGCTCCTACGAGCAGTACTTC	CASSSGGVGSYEQYF
TRBJ1-3	-	-	TRBV7-2	TGTGCCAGCAGCTTCAACTCGCCCAGAACTGGAAACACCATATATTTT	CASSFNSPRTGNTIYF
TRBJ1-2	-	-	TRBV25-1	TGTGCCAGCAGTGGGTCTAACTATGGCTACACCTTC	CASSGSNYGYTF
TRBJ1-4	-	-	TRBV5-4	TGTGCCAGCAGCTTGGAGGGCAGGAGTGAAAAACTGTTTTTT	CASSLEGRSEKLFF
TRBJ2-7	-	-	TRBV18	TGTGCCAGCTCGGGCGGGACCTACGAGCAGTACTTC	CASSGGTYEQYF
TRBJ2-3	-	TRBD1	TRBV4-3	TGCGCCAGCAGCCAAGCGGTGACAGGGAAGGCAGATACGCAGTATTTT	CASSQAVTGKADTQYF
TRBJ2-6	-	TRBD1	TRBV4-2	TGTGCCAGCAGCTTGAACAGGGGAGACTCTGGGGCCAACGTCCTGACTTTC	CASSLNRGDSGANVLTF
TRBJ2-7	-	TRBD1	TRBV5-1	TGCGCCAGCAGCTTCATAACCGGGACAGGGCCCCACGAGCAGTACTTC	CASSFITGTGPHEQYF
TRBJ1-2	few	-	TRBV5-1	TGCGCCAGTACCCCCGGGACCAACCCAGAATTGAATGGCTACACCTTC	CASTPGTNPELNGYTF
TRBJ2-1	-	-	TRBV29-1	TGCAGCGTTAGTAGTGCGGGATCGACCTACAATGAGCAGTTCTTC	CSVSSAGSTYNEQFF
TRBJ2-7	-	TRBD2	TRBV7-2	TGTGCCAGCAGCCTTCTAGGACTAGCAGCAACCTACGAGCAGTACTTC	CASSLLGLAATYEQYF
TRBJ1-1	once	TRBD1	TRBV15	TGTGCCACCAGCAACCGACAGGGAAGGACTGAAGCTTTCTTT	CATSNRQGRTEAFF
TRBJ2-7	once	TRBD2	TRBV7-9	TGTGCCAGCAGCCGTAGCGGGAGTGGGACCTACGAGCAGTACTTC	CASSRSGSGTYEQYF
TRBJ1-2	-	-	TRBV6-6	TGTGCCACCAACCACGCTCCTTACTATGGCTACACCTTC	CATNHAPYYGYTF
TRBJ2-2	-	TRBD2	TRBV10-3	TGTGCCATCACCTCAAGCGGGATAGCCGGGGAGCTGTTTTTT	CAITSSGIAGELFF
TRBJ2-5	-	TRBD1	TRBV5-4	TGTGCCAGCATCCTCAGGACAGGGGGACCTCAAGAGACCCAGTACTTC	CASILRTGGPQETQYF
TRBJ1-4	few	TRBD1	TRBV10-3	TGTGCCGTCGGACAGGCTCTTAATGAAAAACTGTTTTTT	CAVGQALNEKLFF
TRBJ2-1	-	-	TRBV28	TGTGCCAGCAGTTCTCCTAGCGCCCCGAGCTCCTACAATGAGCAGTTCTTC	CASSSPSAPSSYNEQFF
TRBJ2-7	-	-	TRBV2	TGTGCCAGCAGTGTACAGGATTACGAGCAGTACTTC	CASSVQDYEQYF
TRBJ2-3	-	-	TRBV7-2	TGTGCCAGCAGCCAAGGATCAGATACGCAGTATTTT	CASSQGSDTQYF
TRBJ2-2	-	-	TRBV7-2	TGTGCCAGCAGCTTAGTGGCCACCGGGGAGCTGTTTTTT	CASSLVATGELFF
TRBJ1-2	-	-	TRBV27	TGTGCCACCCGGCGAGGGGAACATGGCTACACCTTC	CATRRGEHGYTF
TRBJ1-2	few	TRBD1	TRBV28	TGTGCCAGCAGGCCTCCGGGACAGGGTACCTATGGCTACACCTTC	CASRPPGQGTYGYTF
TRBJ2-3	-	TRBD2	TRBV29-1	TGCAGCGTTGACACTAGCGGGATTTCAGATACGCAGTATTTT	CSVDTSGISDTQYF
TRBJ2-1	-	-	TRBV6-4	TGTGCCAGCAGTGACTCGATCCCGGGAGTACCCTACAATGAGCAGTTCTTC	CASSDSIPGVPYNEQFF
TRBJ1-2	-	-	TRBV2	TGTGCCAGCAGGACCGGACTGACGGATAACTATGGCTACACCTTC	CASRTGLTDNYGYTF
TRBJ1-1	-	-	TRBV29-1	TGCAGCGTCGACGGGAGATCGGACACTGAAGCTTTCTTT	CSVDGRSDTEAFF
TRBJ2-2	few	-	TRBV7-2	TGTGCCAGCAGCATGTGGGCGTCCAACACCGGGGAGCTGTTTTTT	CASSMWASNTGELFF
TRBJ1-5	-	-	TRBV27	TGTGCCAGCAGTTTAATGGGGGGATTAAGCAATCAGCCCCAGCATTTT	CASSLMGGLSNQPQHF
TRBJ1-1	-	-	TRBV29-1	TGCAGCGTTACCAGGGGTGGGAACACTGAAGCTTTCTTT	CSVTRGGNTEAFF
TRBJ1-2	-	-	TRBV5-1	TGCGCCAGCAGCTTGCTCGGATACTATGGCTACACCTTC	CASSLLGYYGYTF
TRBJ1-1	few	-	TRBV29-1	TGCAGCGTTGGTGGGATGATCCTTATGAACACTGAAGCTTTCTTT	CSVGGMILMNTEAFF
TRBJ2-5	-	-	TRBV6-1	TGTGCCAGCAGGACGAATTGGGAGACCCAGTACTTC	CASRTNWETQYF